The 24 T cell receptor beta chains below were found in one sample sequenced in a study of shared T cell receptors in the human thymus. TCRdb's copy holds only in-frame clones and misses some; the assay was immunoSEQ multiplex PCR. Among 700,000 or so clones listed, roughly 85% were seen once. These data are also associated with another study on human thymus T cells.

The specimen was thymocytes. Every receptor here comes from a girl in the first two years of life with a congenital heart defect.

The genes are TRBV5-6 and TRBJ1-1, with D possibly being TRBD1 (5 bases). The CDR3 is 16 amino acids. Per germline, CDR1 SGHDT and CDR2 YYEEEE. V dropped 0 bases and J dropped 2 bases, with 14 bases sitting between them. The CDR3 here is CASSLGDFDINTEAFF. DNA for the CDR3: TGTGCCAGCAGCTTGGGGGACTTTGACATAAACACTGAAGCTTTCTTT.

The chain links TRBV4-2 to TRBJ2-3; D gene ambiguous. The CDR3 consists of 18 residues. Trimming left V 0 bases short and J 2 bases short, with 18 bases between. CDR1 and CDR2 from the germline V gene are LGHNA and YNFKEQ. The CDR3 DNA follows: TGTGCCAGCAGCCAAGATGGGCTGCAGACGCCCCACACAGATACGCAGTATTTT. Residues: CASSQDGLQTPHTDTQYF.

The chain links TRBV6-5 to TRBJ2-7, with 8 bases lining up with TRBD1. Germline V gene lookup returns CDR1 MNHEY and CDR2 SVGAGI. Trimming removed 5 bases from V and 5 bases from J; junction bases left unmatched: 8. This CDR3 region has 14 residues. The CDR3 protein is CASSLRDRKNEQYF. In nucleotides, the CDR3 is TGTGCCAGCAGTCTTCGGGACAGGAAGAACGAGCAGTACTTC.

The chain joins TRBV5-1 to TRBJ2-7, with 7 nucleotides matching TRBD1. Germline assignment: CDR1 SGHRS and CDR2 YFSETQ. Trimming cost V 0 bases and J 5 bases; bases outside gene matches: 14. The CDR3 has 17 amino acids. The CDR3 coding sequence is TGCGCCAGCAGCTTGGGACCACGCCCAACAGGGGCCGACGAGCAGTACTTC. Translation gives CASSLGPRPTGADEQYF.

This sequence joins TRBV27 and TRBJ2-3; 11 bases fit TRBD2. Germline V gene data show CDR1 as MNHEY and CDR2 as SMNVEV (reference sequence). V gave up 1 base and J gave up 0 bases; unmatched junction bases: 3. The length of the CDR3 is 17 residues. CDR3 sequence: CASSLLVAGGSTDTQYF. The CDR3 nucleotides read TGTGCCAGCAGTTTATTGGTAGCGGGGGGGAGCACAGATACGCAGTATTTT.

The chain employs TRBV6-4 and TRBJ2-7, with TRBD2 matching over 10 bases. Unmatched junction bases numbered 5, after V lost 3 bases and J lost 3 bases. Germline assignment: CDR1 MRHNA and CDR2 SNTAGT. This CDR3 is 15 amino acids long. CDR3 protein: CASSEAGGPIYEQYF. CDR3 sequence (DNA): TGTGCCAGCAGTGAAGCGGGGGGGCCAATCTACGAGCAGTACTTC.

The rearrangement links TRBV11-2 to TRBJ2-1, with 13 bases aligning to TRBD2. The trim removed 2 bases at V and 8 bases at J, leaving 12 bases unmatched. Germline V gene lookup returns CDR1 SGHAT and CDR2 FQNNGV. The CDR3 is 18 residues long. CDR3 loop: CASSLMGLAGSSLYEQFF. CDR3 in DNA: TGTGCCAGCAGCTTAATGGGACTAGCGGGGAGTAGTTTGTATGAGCAGTTCTTC.

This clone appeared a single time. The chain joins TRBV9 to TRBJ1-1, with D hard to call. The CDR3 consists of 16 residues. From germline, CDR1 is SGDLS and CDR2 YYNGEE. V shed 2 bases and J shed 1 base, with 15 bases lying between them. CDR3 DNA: TGTGCCAGCAGCGTTACCCCGGAGCGCAAGAACACTGAAGCTTTCTTT. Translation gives CASSVTPERKNTEAFF.

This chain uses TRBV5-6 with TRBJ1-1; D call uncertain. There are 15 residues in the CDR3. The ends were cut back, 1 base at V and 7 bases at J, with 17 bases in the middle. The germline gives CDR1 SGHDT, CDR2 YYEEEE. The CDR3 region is CASSLYRIPWSEAFF. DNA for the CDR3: TGTGCCAGCAGCTTGTATCGCATCCCCTGGAGTGAAGCTTTCTTT.

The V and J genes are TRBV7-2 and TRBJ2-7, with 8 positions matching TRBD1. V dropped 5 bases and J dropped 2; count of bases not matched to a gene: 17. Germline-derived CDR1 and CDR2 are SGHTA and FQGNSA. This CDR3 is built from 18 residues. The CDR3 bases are TGTGCCAGCAGCCCGTCCAAACAGGACAGGGTTAACACCTACGAGCAGTACTTC. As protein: CASSPSKQDRVNTYEQYF. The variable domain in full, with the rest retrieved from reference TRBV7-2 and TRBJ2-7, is GAGVSQSPSNKVTEKGKDVELRCDPISGHTALYWYRQSLGQGLEFLIYFQGNSAPDKSGLPSDRFSAERTGGSVSTLTIQRTQQEDSAVYLCASSPSKQDRVNTYEQYFGPGTRLTVT.

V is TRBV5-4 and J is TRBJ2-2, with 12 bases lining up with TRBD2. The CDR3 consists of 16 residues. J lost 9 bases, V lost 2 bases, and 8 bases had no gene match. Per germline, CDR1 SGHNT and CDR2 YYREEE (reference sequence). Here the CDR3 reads CASSFRTSGEQRELFF. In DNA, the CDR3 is TGTGCCAGCAGCTTTCGGACTAGCGGGGAACAAAGGGAGCTGTTTTTT. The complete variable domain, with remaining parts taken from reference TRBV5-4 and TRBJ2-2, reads ETGVTQSPTHLIKTRGQQVTLRCSSQSGHNTVSWYQQALGQGPQFIFQYYREEENGRGNFPPRFSGLQFPNYSSELNVNALELDDSALYLCASSFRTSGEQRELFFGEGSRLTVL.

CDR3 protein: CASSPGGRGAPGTSTDTQYF. CDR3 DNA sequence: TGCGCCAGCAGCCCCGGGGGGCGGGGGGCACCGGGGACTAGCACAGATACGCAGTATTTT. The V and J genes are TRBV5-1 and TRBJ2-3, with TRBD2 matching 8 bases. The germline V gene encodes CDR1 SGHRS and CDR2 YFSETQ. V trimming: 4 bases; J trimming: 0 bases; junction bases outside the gene matches: 19. CDR3 size: 20 residues.

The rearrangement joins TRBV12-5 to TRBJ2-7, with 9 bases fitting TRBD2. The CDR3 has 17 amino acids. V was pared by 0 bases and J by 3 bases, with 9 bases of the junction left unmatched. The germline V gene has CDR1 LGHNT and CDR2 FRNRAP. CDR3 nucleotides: TGTGCTAGTGGTTTGGTACAAATCTCTAGCGGGGACTACGAGCAGTACTTC. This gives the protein CASGLVQISSGDYEQYF.

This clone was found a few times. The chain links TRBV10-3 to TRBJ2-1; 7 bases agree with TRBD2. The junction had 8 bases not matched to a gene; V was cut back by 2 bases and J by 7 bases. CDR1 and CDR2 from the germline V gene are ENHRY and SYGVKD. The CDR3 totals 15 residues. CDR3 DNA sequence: TGTGCCATCAGTGAGGAATTAGCGGGCACTAATGAGCAGTTCTTC. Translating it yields CAISEELAGTNEQFF.

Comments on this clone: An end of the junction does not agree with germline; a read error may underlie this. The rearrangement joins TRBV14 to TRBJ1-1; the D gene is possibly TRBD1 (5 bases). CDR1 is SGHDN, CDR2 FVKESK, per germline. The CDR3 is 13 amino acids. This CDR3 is CANSNAGTEKAFF. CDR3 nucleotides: TGTGCCAACAGCAACGCCGGGACTGAGAAAGCTTTCTTT.

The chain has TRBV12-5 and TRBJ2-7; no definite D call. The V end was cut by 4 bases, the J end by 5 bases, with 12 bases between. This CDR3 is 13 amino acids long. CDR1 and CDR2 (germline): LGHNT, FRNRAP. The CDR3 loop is CASGSTVRDEQYF. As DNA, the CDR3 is TGTGCTAGTGGTTCCACGGTAAGAGACGAGCAGTACTTC.

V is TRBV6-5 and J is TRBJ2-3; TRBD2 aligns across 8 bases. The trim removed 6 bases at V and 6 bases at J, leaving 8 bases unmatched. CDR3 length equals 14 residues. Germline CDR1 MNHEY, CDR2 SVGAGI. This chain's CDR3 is CASRPGGEGDTQYF. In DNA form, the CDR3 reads TGTGCCAGCAGGCCGGGAGGGGAAGGGGATACGCAGTATTTT.

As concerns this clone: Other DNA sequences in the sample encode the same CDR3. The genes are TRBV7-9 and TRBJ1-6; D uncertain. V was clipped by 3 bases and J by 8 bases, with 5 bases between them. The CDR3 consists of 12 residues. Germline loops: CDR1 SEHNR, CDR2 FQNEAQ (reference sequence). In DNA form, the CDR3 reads TGTGCCAGCAGCTTGGTAGATTCACCCCTCCACTTT. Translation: CASSLVDSPLHF.

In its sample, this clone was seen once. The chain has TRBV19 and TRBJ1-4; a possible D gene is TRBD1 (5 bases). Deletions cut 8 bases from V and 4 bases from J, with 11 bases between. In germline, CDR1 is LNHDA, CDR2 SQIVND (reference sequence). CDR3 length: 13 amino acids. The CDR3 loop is CASGVGVNEKLFF. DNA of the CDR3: TGTGCCAGTGGGGTAGGGGTTAATGAAAAACTGTTTTTT.

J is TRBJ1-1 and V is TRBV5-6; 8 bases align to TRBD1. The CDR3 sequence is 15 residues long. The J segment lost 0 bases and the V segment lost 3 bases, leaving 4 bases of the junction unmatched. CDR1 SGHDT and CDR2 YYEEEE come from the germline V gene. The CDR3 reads CASSSTGALNTEAFF. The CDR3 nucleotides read TGTGCCAGCAGCTCGACAGGGGCCTTGAACACTGAAGCTTTCTTT.

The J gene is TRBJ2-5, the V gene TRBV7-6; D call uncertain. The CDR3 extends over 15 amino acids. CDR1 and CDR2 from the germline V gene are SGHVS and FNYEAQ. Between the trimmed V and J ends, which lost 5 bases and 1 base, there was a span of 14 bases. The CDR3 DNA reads TGTGCCAGCAGCCCATCCCCTCGGGTCCAAGAGACCCAGTACTTC. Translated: CASSPSPRVQETQYF.

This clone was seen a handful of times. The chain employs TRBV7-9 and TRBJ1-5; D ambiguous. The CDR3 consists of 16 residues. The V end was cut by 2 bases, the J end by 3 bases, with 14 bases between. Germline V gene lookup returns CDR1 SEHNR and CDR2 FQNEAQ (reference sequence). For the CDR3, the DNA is TGTGCCAGCAGCTTACTTGACCGCGGGCCCAATCAGCCCCAGCATTTT. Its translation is CASSLLDRGPNQPQHF.

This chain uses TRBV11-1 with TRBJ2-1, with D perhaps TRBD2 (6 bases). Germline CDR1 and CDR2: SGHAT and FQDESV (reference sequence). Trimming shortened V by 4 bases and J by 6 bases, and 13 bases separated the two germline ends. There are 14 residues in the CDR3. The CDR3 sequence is CASSSRDSVNEQFF. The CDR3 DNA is TGTGCCAGCAGCTCTAGGGACTCCGTCAATGAGCAGTTCTTC.

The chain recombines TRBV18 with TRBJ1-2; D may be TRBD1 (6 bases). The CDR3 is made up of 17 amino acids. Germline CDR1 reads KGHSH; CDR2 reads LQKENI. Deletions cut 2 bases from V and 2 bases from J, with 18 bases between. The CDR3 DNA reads TGTGCCAGCTCACCAGGAACCAGGACAGTCAGGAACTATGGCTACACCTTC. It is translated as CASSPGTRTVRNYGYTF.